This TCR beta chain derives from a study of blood T cell repertoires in COVID-19. About the research overall: Samples representing acute and convalescent COVID-19 were sourced from the United States, Italy and Spain. The cDNA or gDNA used as material had been derived from T cells, B-cell-depleted T cells, or PBMCs.

The length of the CDR3 is 15 residues. Germline CDR1 SGHDN, CDR2 FVKESK. V shed 5 bases and J shed 0 bases, with 13 bases lying between them. In the source study's methods: Counts of nucleated cells, estimated from reference gene primer amplification, were obtained. Produced via immunoSEQ multiplex PCR; TCRdb's table is partial and in-frame only. Clonal size and the V and J genes are those of that table, whereas D and trimming came from the DNA. The sample carries a few hundred thousand clones, 85% to 90% recorded once. This clonotype originated in a woman aged 40 to 49 with acute or convalescent COVID-19. The sample taken for sequencing was peripheral blood. This chain connects TRBV14 to TRBJ1-1; D perhaps matches TRBD1 (6 bases). The CDR3 nucleotides read TGTGCCAGCAGCAAACAGGGACCTGTGAACACTGAAGCTTTCTTT. As protein: CASSKQGPVNTEAFF. Full variable domain (remainder filled in from reference TRBV14 and TRBJ1-1): EAGVTQFPSHSVIEKGQTVTLRCDPISGHDNLYWYRRVMGKEIKFLLHFVKESKQDESGMPNNRFLAERTGGTYSTLKVQPAELEDSGVYFCASSKQGPVNTEAFFGQGTRLTVV.